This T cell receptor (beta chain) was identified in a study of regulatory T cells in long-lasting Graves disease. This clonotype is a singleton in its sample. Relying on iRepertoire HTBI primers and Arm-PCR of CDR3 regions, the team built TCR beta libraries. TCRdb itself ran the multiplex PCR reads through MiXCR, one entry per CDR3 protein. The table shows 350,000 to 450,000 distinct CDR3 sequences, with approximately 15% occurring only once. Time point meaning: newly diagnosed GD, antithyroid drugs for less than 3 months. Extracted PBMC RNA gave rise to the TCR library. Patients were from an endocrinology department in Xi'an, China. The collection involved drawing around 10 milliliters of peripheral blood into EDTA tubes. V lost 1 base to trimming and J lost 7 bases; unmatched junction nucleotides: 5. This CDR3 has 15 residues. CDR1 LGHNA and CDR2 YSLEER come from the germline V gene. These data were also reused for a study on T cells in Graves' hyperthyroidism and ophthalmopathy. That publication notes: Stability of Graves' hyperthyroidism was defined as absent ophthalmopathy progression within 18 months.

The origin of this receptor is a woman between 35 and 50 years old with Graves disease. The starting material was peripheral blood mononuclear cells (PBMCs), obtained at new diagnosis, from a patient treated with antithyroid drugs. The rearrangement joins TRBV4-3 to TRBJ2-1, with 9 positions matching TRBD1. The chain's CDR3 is CASSQVQGALNEQFF. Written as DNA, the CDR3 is TGCGCCAGCAGCCAAGTACAGGGGGCGCTTAATGAGCAGTTCTTC.